The 32 T cell receptor beta chains given below trace back to one sample, sequenced in a study of CD8 T cells in Susac syndrome. RNA amounts of about 0.5 to 1 ug underwent reverse transcription with random hexamers. MiXCR was run by TCRdb on the immunoSEQ multiplex PCR reads, yielding one entry per CDR3 protein. The sample holds approximately 220,000 distinct CDR3 sequences, around nine tenths seen once. Sequenced material: CD8+ T cells from PBMCs. The receptors shown here come from a human donor with multiple sclerosis.

This clonotype was seen once. The chain recombines TRBV7-3 with TRBJ2-7; 7 positions agree with TRBD1. Germline CDR1 reads SGHTA; CDR2 reads FQGTGA. With V trimmed by 0 bases and J by 3 bases, 5 bases remained unmatched. This CDR3 is 15 amino acids long. CDR3 residues: CASSLTGTEDYEQYF. In DNA, the CDR3 is TGTGCCAGCAGCTTAACCGGGACAGAAGACTACGAGCAGTACTTC.

J is TRBJ2-7 and V is TRBV3-1; no firm D call. Germline V gene lookup returns CDR1 LGHDT and CDR2 YNNKEL (reference sequence). The germline V and J ends were trimmed by 0 bases and 3 bases, with 3 bases remaining between them. The CDR3 contains 12 residues. The CDR3 DNA sequence: TGTGCCAGCAGCCAAGACCGCTACGAGCAGTACTTC. Protein sequence: CASSQDRYEQYF.

The chain carries TRBV12-3 or TRBV12-4 and TRBJ2-7; 7 nucleotides agree with TRBD2. This CDR3 region has 14 residues. J gave up 3 bases and V 6 bases, and 8 bases lay outside the gene matches. The CDR3: CASRGREGIYEQYF. CDR3 sequence (DNA): TGTGCCAGCAGGGGCAGGGAGGGCATCTACGAGCAGTACTTC.

The chain carries TRBV9 and TRBJ2-5; 9 bases fit TRBD1. The CDR3 loop spans 16 amino acids. J gave up 5 bases and V 0 bases, and 8 bases lay outside the gene matches. Germline-derived CDR1 and CDR2 are SGDLS and YYNGEE. The CDR3 sequence is CASSVEGQGGWETQYF. CDR3 bases: TGTGCCAGCAGCGTAGAGGGACAGGGAGGATGGGAGACCCAGTACTTC. Complete variable domain (other parts from reference TRBV9 and TRBJ2-5): DSGVTQTPKHLITATGQRVTLRCSPRSGDLSVYWYQQSLDQGLQFLIQYYNGEERAKGNILERFSAQQFPDLHSELNLSSLELGDSALYFCASSVEGQGGWETQYFGPGTRLLVL.

The V gene is TRBV15, the J gene TRBJ2-3; D possibly matches TRBD1 or TRBD2 (5 bases each). The length of the CDR3 is 16 residues. Germline loops: CDR1 LNHNV, CDR2 YYDKDF (reference sequence). Trimming stripped 9 bases from V and 3 bases from J, with 22 bases between. CDR3 protein: CATLNSPMGPTDTQYF. CDR3 sequence (DNA): TGTGCCACTTTAAATTCGCCGATGGGACCTACAGATACGCAGTATTTT.

The CDR3 bases are TGTGCCAGCAGTTCCGATCAGGGGGAGCAGTACTTC. Amino acid sequence: CASSSDQGEQYF. V and J are TRBV6-5 and TRBJ2-7; TRBD1 might be the D (6 bases). Per germline, CDR1 MNHEY and CDR2 SVGAGI. CDR3 length equals 12 residues. The V end lost 4 bases, the J end lost 7 bases, and 11 bases lay between the germline ends.

The J gene is TRBJ2-7, the V gene TRBV14; D perhaps matches TRBD1 (5 bases). There are 13 residues in the CDR3. Per germline, CDR1 SGHDN and CDR2 FVKESK. Trimming removed 3 bases from V and 3 bases from J, with 9 bases in between. DNA of the CDR3: TGTGCCAGCAGCCATCTAGGGGACTACGAGCAGTACTTC. It is translated as CASSHLGDYEQYF.

The J gene is TRBJ2-3, the V gene TRBV19; D is uncertain. The V end lost 0 bases, the J end lost 5 bases, and 9 bases lay between the germline ends. This CDR3 has 14 residues. Germline lookup yields CDR1 LNHDA and CDR2 SQIVND (reference sequence). CDR3 in amino acids: CASSIDNFGDTQYF. The CDR3 DNA reads as TGTGCCAGTAGTATAGATAACTTCGGAGATACGCAGTATTTT.

This chain links TRBV20-1 with TRBJ2-7, with D perhaps given as TRBD1 or TRBD2 (6 bases each). The CDR3 totals 14 residues. The germline gives CDR1 DFQATT, CDR2 SNEGSKA (reference sequence). V was shortened by 4 bases and J by 3 bases, with 16 bases between the two germline ends. The CDR3 coding sequence is TGCAGTGCTATAAGTTCCGGGGGCTACTACGAGCAGTACTTC. Translation gives CSAISSGGYYEQYF.

The rearrangement joins TRBV12-3 or TRBV12-4 to TRBJ2-7; no clear D gene. V lost 4 bases and J 3 bases, leaving 7 bases between the germline ends. The length of the CDR3 is 12 residues. CDR3 DNA: TGTGCCAGCAGTTCGGTCAGCTACGAGCAGTACTTC. Its protein product is CASSSVSYEQYF.

This clonotype was recorded only once. This rearrangement joins TRBV4-3 to TRBJ1-1; no clear D gene. The CDR3 covers 13 residues. Germline-derived CDR1 and CDR2 are LGHNA and YSLEER. Between the trimmed V and J ends, which lost 4 bases and 0 bases, there was a span of 6 bases. CDR3 in DNA: TGCGCCAGCAGCCCATATATGAACACTGAAGCTTTCTTT. Translation: CASSPYMNTEAFF.

The rearrangement links TRBV5-1 to TRBJ1-4; weak D call: TRBD1 (6 bases). Germline V CDR1 and CDR2: SGHRS, YFSETQ. The CDR3 is made up of 13 amino acids. Trimming stripped 5 bases from V and 5 bases from J, with 10 bases between. The CDR3 region is CASSGGPNEKLFF. CDR3 coding DNA: TGCGCCAGCAGTGGGGGCCCAAATGAAAAACTGTTTTTT.

The chain links TRBV20-1 to TRBJ1-2; D possibly corresponds to TRBD1 (6 bases). V lost 6 bases and J lost 4, with 15 bases in between. This CDR3 has 13 residues. The germline V gene encodes CDR1 DFQATT and CDR2 SNEGSKA (reference sequence). CDR3 amino acids: CSAFNRDSYGYTF. CDR3 DNA sequence: TGCAGTGCGTTCAACAGGGATAGCTATGGCTACACCTTC.

This chain joins TRBV2 and TRBJ2-1, with D uncertain. This CDR3 region has 11 residues. V was pared by 4 bases and J by 7 bases, with 5 bases between. Germline CDR1 and CDR2: SNHLY and FYNNEI. The CDR3 DNA sequence: TGTGCCAGCAGTGGCCCAAATGAGCAGTTCTTC. As protein: CASSGPNEQFF.

This CDR3 reads CASSPVDGETFLTQYF. The DNA for the CDR3 is TGTGCCAGCAGCCCCGTGGACGGGGAGACTTTCCTTACGCAGTATTTT. J is TRBJ2-3 and V is TRBV7-9, with D possibly TRBD2 on 5 matching bases. Germline V gene data show CDR1 as SEHNR and CDR2 as FQNEAQ (reference sequence). Between the trimmed V and J ends, which lost 5 bases and 8 bases, there was a span of 23 bases. The CDR3 contains 16 residues.

CDR3 bases: TGTGCCACCAGCAGAGATTACAGCTCCACAGATACGCAGTATTTT. Encoded protein: CATSRDYSSTDTQYF. The chain recombines TRBV15 with TRBJ2-3; no firm D call. CDR3 length: 15 amino acids. In germline, CDR1 is LNHNV, CDR2 YYDKDF (reference sequence). V dropped 0 bases and J dropped 2 bases, with 9 bases sitting between them.

The DNA for the CDR3 is TGTGCCAGCAGCCCTGCGTGGGTAGAACAGGCTTCCTACGAGCAGTACTTC. The encoded protein is CASSPAWVEQASYEQYF. The V and J genes are TRBV27 and TRBJ2-7; a possible D gene is TRBD1 (5 bases). There are 17 residues in the CDR3. CDR1 and CDR2 (germline): MNHEY, SMNVEV (reference sequence). With 6 bases removed from V and 1 base from J, the gap between germline ends came to 22 bases.

This clonotype was seen just once. This sequence joins TRBV30 and TRBJ2-5, with TRBD1 as a possible D gene (5 bases). Germline lookup yields CDR1 GTSNPN and CDR2 SVGIG (reference sequence). This CDR3 spans 15 amino acids. The V gene lost 2 bases and the J gene lost 1 base, with 14 bases spanning the gap. The CDR3 region is CAWSPDSRSQETQYF. The CDR3 region has the DNA TGTGCCTGGAGTCCCGACAGCAGATCCCAAGAGACCCAGTACTTC.

In its sample, this clonotype was seen once. The chain links TRBV9 to TRBJ1-2, with D perhaps TRBD1 (5 bases). Looked up from germline, CDR1 is SGDLS and CDR2 is YYNGEE. CDR3 length equals 14 residues. V shed 4 bases and J shed 4 bases, with 14 bases lying between them. The DNA for the CDR3 is TGTGCCAGCAGCCCGGGGGGGGACGGCTATGGCTACACCTTC. It is translated as CASSPGGDGYGYTF.

This CDR3 is CASSYSNTGELFF. CDR3 nucleotide sequence: TGTGCCAGCAGTTACTCGAACACCGGGGAGCTGTTTTTT. J is TRBJ2-2 and V is TRBV6-5; no clear D gene. Germline CDR1 MNHEY, CDR2 SVGAGI. This CDR3 is 13 amino acids long. The V gene lost 0 bases and the J gene lost 1 base, with 0 bases spanning the gap.

V is TRBV29-1 and J is TRBJ1-1, with D possibly TRBD1 on 5 matching bases. This CDR3 comprises 10 residues. V lost 5 bases and J 5 bases, leaving 6 bases between the germline ends. Germline CDR1 is SQVTM and CDR2 is ANQGSEA. The CDR3 coding sequence is TGCAGCGTTCAGGGTACTGAAGCTTTCTTT. Translating gives CSVQGTEAFF.

V usage is TRBV12-3 or TRBV12-4 and J usage is TRBJ2-1, with D uncertain. The V and J ends lost 2 bases and 9 bases respectively, with 8 bases between them. The CDR3 consists of 12 residues. The CDR3 sequence: CASSLRAGEQFF. The CDR3 bases are TGTGCCAGCAGTTTAAGAGCTGGTGAGCAGTTCTTC.

This chain connects TRBV9 to TRBJ2-7; 9 nucleotides match TRBD1. The CDR3 runs 13 residues. The V gene's germline CDR1 is SGDLS and CDR2 YYNGEE. V was clipped by 2 bases and J by 6 bases; unmatched bases: 3. The DNA for the CDR3 is TGTGCCAGCAGCGTGGCGACAGGGGGCGAGCAGTACTTC. Translation gives CASSVATGGEQYF. Based on the CDR3 plus reference TRBV9 and TRBJ2-7, the full variable domain is DSGVTQTPKHLITATGQRVTLRCSPRSGDLSVYWYQQSLDQGLQFLIQYYNGEERAKGNILERFSAQQFPDLHSELNLSSLELGDSALYFCASSVATGGEQYFGPGTRLTVT.

This rearrangement joins TRBV9 to TRBJ1-1, with 7 bases fitting TRBD1. In germline, CDR1 is SGDLS, CDR2 YYNGEE. This CDR3 is built from 14 residues. The ends lost 3 bases at V and 1 base at J; junction bases unmatched: 3. The CDR3 region is CASSAGGENTEAFF. In DNA form, the CDR3 reads TGTGCCAGCAGCGCAGGGGGGGAGAACACTGAAGCTTTCTTT.

V and J are TRBV13 and TRBJ2-5, with TRBD1 identical over 7 bases. This CDR3 has 15 amino acids. Per germline, CDR1 PRHDT and CDR2 FYEKMQ (reference sequence). After removal of 5 bases from V and 5 bases from J, the junction contained 11 bases not matched to a gene. CDR3 DNA: TGTGCCAGCAGCCCGATGAGCAGGGGGAAGGAGACCCAGTACTTC. Its protein is CASSPMSRGKETQYF.

This clonotype was seen just once. V gene TRBV7-9 combines with J gene TRBJ2-3; D unresolved. The ends were cut back, 3 bases at V and 0 bases at J, with 16 bases in the middle. The germline V gene encodes CDR1 SEHNR and CDR2 FQNEAQ (reference sequence). The length of the CDR3 is 17 residues. CDR3 protein: CASSLVRSSLSTDTQYF. The CDR3 coding sequence is TGTGCCAGCAGCTTGGTACGGTCCTCGCTCAGCACAGATACGCAGTATTTT.

The V call is TRBV7-9, the J call TRBJ1-2; D not certain. Between the trimmed V and J ends, which lost 11 bases and 0 bases, there was a span of 16 bases. CDR1 SEHNR and CDR2 FQNEAQ come from the germline V gene (reference sequence). The CDR3 sequence is 14 residues long. The CDR3 sequence: CAAHGRVSNYGYTF. CDR3 DNA: TGTGCCGCTCATGGGCGAGTGTCTAACTATGGCTACACCTTC. Using reference TRBV7-9 and TRBJ1-2 for the parts outside the CDR3, the full variable domain is DTGVSQNPRHKITKRGQNVTFRCDPISEHNRLYWYRQTLGQGPEFLTYFQNEAQLEKSRLLSDRFSAERPKGSFSTLEIQRTEQGDSAMYLCAAHGRVSNYGYTFGSGTRLTVV.

This chain joins TRBV11-2 and TRBJ1-1, with TRBD1 identical over 10 bases. The CDR3 is 14 amino acids. CDR1 SGHAT and CDR2 FQNNGV come from the germline V gene. The junction had 6 bases not matched to a gene; V was cut back by 6 bases and J by 5 bases. The CDR3 nucleotides are TGTGCCAGCAGTCACGGACAGGGGGGAACTGAAGCTTTCTTT. As protein: CASSHGQGGTEAFF.

The V and J genes are TRBV12-3 or TRBV12-4 and TRBJ1-1; 7 bases agree with TRBD1. This CDR3 has 14 residues. V was clipped by 6 bases and J by 6 bases; unmatched bases: 10. CDR3 sequence reads: CASSPEGAPAEAFF. CDR3 sequence (DNA): TGTGCCAGCAGCCCGGAGGGGGCCCCAGCTGAAGCTTTCTTT.

As for this clonotype: One end of the junction varies from germline; a read error may be responsible. This chain uses TRBV7-7 with TRBJ1-1; D is unresolved. Germline assignment: CDR1 SSHAT and CDR2 FNYEAQ (reference sequence). This CDR3 is 13 amino acids long. Here the CDR3 reads CASSPREGTEAFF. The CDR3 coding sequence is TGTGCTAGCAGCCCCCGGGAGGGCACTGAAGCTTTCTTT. Drawing the rest from reference TRBV7-7 and TRBJ1-1, the complete variable domain is GAGVSQSPRYKVTKRGQDVTLRCDPISSHATLYWYQQALGQGPEFLTYFNYEAQPDKSGLPSDRFSAERPEGSISTLTIQRTEQRDSAMYRCASSPREGTEAFFGQGTRLTVV.

V is TRBV21-1 and J is TRBJ2-7; the D call of TRBD1 is as the table states it, not checked on the DNA. TRBV21-1 is listed as a pseudogene. This CDR3 is built from 15 residues. The CDR3 sequence: CASSKGPGQGCEQYF. The DNA for the CDR3 is TGTGCCAGCAGCAAAGGGCCGGGACAGGGGTGCGAGCAGTACTTC.

Only one count was recorded for this clonotype. The CDR3 reads CASSYSLAGLGELFF. The CDR3 bases are TGTGCCAGCAGTTACTCACTAGCTGGATTGGGGGAGCTGTTTTTT. The chain links TRBV6-2 or TRBV6-3 to TRBJ2-2, with D possibly TRBD2 on 6 matching bases. Germline assignment: CDR1 MNHEY and CDR2 SVGEGT. This CDR3 region has 15 residues. With 0 bases removed from V and 8 bases from J, the gap between germline ends came to 13 bases.